Listed here is a single TCR beta chain. This specimen comes from a study of T cells in Graves' hyperthyroidism and ophthalmopathy. There were TCR beta CDR3 regions amplified from RNA transcripts. Primed by the HTBI set, a first-round RT-PCR was run on the TCR CDR3. TCRdb reprocessed the multiplex PCR reads via MiXCR and lists one record per CDR3 protein. This table holds under 650,000 distinct CDR3 sequences, roughly 16% found once. V gave up 1 base and J gave up 4 bases; unmatched junction bases: 10. CDR3 length: 17 amino acids. CDR1 is LNHNV, CDR2 YYDKDF, per germline (reference sequence). V and J are TRBV15 and TRBJ2-7, with TRBD1 matching 10 bases. Sequences were obtained from blood. This TCR was sampled from a woman aged 25 to 45 with Graves' hyperthyroidism. CDR3 region: CATSRVPGQGFPYEQYF. The CDR3 nucleotides are TGTGCCACCAGCAGAGTCCCGGGACAGGGGTTCCCATACGAGCAGTACTTC. Full variable domain (missing parts from reference TRBV15 and TRBJ2-7): DAMVIQNPRYQVTQFGKPVTLSCSQTLNHNVMYWYQQKSSQAPKLLFHYYDKDFNNEADTPDNFQSRRPNTSFCFLDIRSPGLGDTAMYLCATSRVPGQGFPYEQYFGPGTRLTVT.